The clone carrying this T cell receptor (beta chain) was observed a few times. Germline V gene sequence: CDR1 KGHSH, CDR2 LQKENI. Germline trimming cut 3 bases from V and 6 bases from J; bases unmatched to any gene: 12. This CDR3 region has 17 residues. These data belong to a study of cytomegalovirus exposure and HLA in healthy donors. Looking at the study overall: A data release that came early held about 89 million unique TCRs from HLA-typed donors.

The PCR was carried out with 60 Vbeta primers and 13 Jbeta primers. This table comes from immunoSEQ multiplex PCR, and its TCRdb copy is limited to in-frame clones, with some not included. The table records around 120,000 clones, under 90% of them present only once. This sequence was found in a female donor in good health and CMV-seropositive. The V gene is TRBV18, the J gene TRBJ2-7, with TRBD1 matching 12 bases. The specimen was PBMCs. CDR3 loop: CASSPTGQGAGPAEQYF. In nucleotides, the CDR3 is TGTGCCAGCTCACCTACGGGACAGGGGGCAGGTCCCGCCGAGCAGTACTTC.